This TCR beta chain derives from a study of human T cells and chemical hapten exposure. V lost 5 bases to trimming and J lost 8 bases, with 13 bases between them. CDR1 is GTSNPN, CDR2 SVGIG, per germline (reference sequence). The CDR3 consists of 12 residues. This clonotype has more than one count but fewer than ten. TCRdb used MiXCR to reprocess the RACE reads, holding one entry per CDR3 protein. The profile shows approximately 90,000 distinct CDR3 sequences, roughly 12% of them singletons. Time point defined: patch test 1, 2 weeks after DPC sensitization. Treatment defined: therapeutic diphenylcyclopropenone sensitization with weekly scalp DPC.

The sequencing used whole blood, collected in connection with sensitization to the hapten diphenylcyclopropenone (DPC). The receptor was derived from a woman aged 40 to 50 with alopecia areata. Some clones in this sample may be carry-over from other donors' samples. J is TRBJ2-1 and V is TRBV30; D is unclear. The CDR3 spells CAWVFNEDEQFF. The CDR3, as DNA: TGTGCCTGGGTCTTTAATGAGGATGAGCAGTTCTTC.